This TCR beta chain was recorded in a study of blood T cell repertoires in COVID-19. On the study more broadly: The study drew acute and convalescent COVID-19 samples from the United States, Italy and Spain.

Germline assignment: CDR1 SGDLS and CDR2 YYNGEE. This CDR3 is built from 15 residues. V lost 0 bases and J lost 0, with 7 bases in between. The data were produced by immunoSEQ multiplex PCR, yet TCRdb's version contains in-frame clones alone and is incomplete. The sample holds over 100,000 clones, roughly three quarters seen once. The source is a woman of 80 years or more with acute or convalescent COVID-19. The sequenced material came from peripheral blood. This rearrangement joins TRBV9 to TRBJ1-3, with D uncertain. The CDR3 region has the DNA TGTGCCAGCAGCGTAGGGCCCCTCTCTGGAAACACCATATATTTT. Residues: CASSVGPLSGNTIYF.